The sequence of this T cell receptor beta chain was determined in a study of CD8+CD57+ T cells in acquired aplastic anemia. Turning to the study itself: Across the sorted CD4+ and CD8+ cells, DNA amounts averaged around 3.2 ug.

This clonotype was found many times. Antigen unknown. General study findings and limits: It was found that about 31 CD8+ CDR3 sequences were shared between patients and controls. Patients and controls were not found to differ significantly in CD8+ Simpson's diversity.

Patients sequenced had flow cytometry evidence of CD8+CD57+ cell expansion. Every one of the patients had aplastic anemia (severe, acquired). Genomic DNA, the template, was used for profiling of the TCR beta VDJ and CDR3. TCRdb called the reads again in MiXCR, with one record for every CDR3 protein. The sample gives around 190,000 distinct CDR3 sequences, 45% to 60% of which show up once; 10% to 15% is in the top ten. Germline V lookup: CDR1 LNHDA, CDR2 SQIVND (reference sequence). The CDR3 covers 19 residues. Trimming cost V 6 bases and J 7 bases; bases outside gene matches: 19. The V gene is TRBV19, the J gene TRBJ1-6; the match to TRBD1 covers 9 bases. Sample: sorted CD4+, CD8+, or CD8+CD57+ T cells (not recorded which) from PBMCs. This clonotype was obtained from a human donor with aplastic anemia. The chain's CDR3 is CASRYGTGKSQVLNSPLHF. In nucleotides, the CDR3 is TGTGCCAGTAGATACGGGACAGGGAAGTCTCAAGTCCTCAATTCACCCCTCCACTTT.